This TCR beta chain derives from a study of cytomegalovirus exposure and HLA in healthy donors. There are 15 residues in the CDR3. V was trimmed by 0 bases and J by 3 bases, leaving 12 bases between them. Per germline, CDR1 GTSNPN and CDR2 SVGIG (reference sequence). Study observations and caveats: In a later analysis, DRB1 alleles had the most associated TCRs; HLA-C alleles the fewest. Both high specificity and high sensitivity reportedly marked the classifier's diagnosis of cytomegalovirus status. Within an earlier analysis, most TCR beta V segments proved productive either about 87% or about 30% of the time. Despite most TCR sequences being rare, some public TCRs occurred in many donors.

Turning to this clone: Its antigen remains unknown.

Both 60 Vbeta primers and 13 Jbeta primers went into the PCR. Data came from immunoSEQ multiplex PCR; TCRdb stores just in-frame clones and leaves some out. The data hold some 77,000 clones, with around 79% observed a single time. The sequencing sample was made of PBMCs. The receptor's source is a woman aged 40-49 years in good health and CMV-seropositive. The rearrangement links TRBV30 to TRBJ2-1; TRBD1 is a possible D gene (5 bases). In DNA form, the CDR3 reads TGTGCCTGGAGTGTAATGGACAAGGACTACAATGAGCAGTTCTTC. It yields the protein CAWSVMDKDYNEQFF.